The entry below describes one T cell receptor beta chain. In the original processing: Quantification of nucleated cells was approximated via reference gene primer amplification. Assay: immunoSEQ multiplex PCR; the TCRdb copy retains only in-frame clones and omits some. The DNA was the basis for D and trimming; V, J and clone size are from that table. Here the sample spans approximately 430,000 clones, around 86% being singletons. This entry belongs to a study of blood T cell repertoires in COVID-19. V lost 6 bases, J lost 2 bases, and 11 bases lay in between. Germline values: CDR1 ENHRY, CDR2 SYGVKD. CDR3 length: 13 amino acids.

The clonotype was recovered from a woman aged 30 to 39 with active or convalescent COVID-19. The rearrangement uses TRBV10-3 and TRBJ2-7; no reliable D call. The material sequenced was peripheral blood. CDR3 loop: CAIRLAGTYEQYF. Here the CDR3 DNA reads TGTGCCATCAGATTGGCTGGTACCTACGAGCAGTACTTC.